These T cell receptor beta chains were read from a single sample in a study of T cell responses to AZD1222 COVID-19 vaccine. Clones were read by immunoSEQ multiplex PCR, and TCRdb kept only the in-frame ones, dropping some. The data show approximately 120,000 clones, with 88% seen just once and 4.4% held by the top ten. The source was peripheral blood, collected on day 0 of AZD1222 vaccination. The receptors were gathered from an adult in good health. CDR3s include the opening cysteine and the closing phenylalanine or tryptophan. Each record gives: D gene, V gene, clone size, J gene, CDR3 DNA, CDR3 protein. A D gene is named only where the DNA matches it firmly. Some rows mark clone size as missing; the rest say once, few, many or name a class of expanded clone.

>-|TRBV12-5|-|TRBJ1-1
TGTGCTAGTTGTCGGGTTTGGAACACTGAAGCTTTCTTT
CASCRVWNTEAFF
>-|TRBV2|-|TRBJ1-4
TGTGCCAGCAGGGGTGGTGAAAAACTGTTTTTT
CASRGGEKLFF
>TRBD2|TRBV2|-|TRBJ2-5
TGTGCCAGCAGGAGGACTAGGGACCCAGAGACCCAGTACTTC
CASRRTRDPETQYF
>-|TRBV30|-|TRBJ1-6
TGTGCTTGGGAGAGCTCCTATAATTCACCCCTCCACTTT
CAWESSYNSPLHF
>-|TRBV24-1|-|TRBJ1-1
TGTGCCACCAGTGACTCTCACACTGAAGCTTTCTTT
CATSDSHTEAFF
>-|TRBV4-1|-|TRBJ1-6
TGCGCCAGCAGCCAAGCAGGGGCGGATTCACCCCTCCACTTT
CASSQAGADSPLHF
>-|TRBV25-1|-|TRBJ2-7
TGTGCCAGCAGTGATTTAAACGACAGGAGATACTACGAGCAGTACTTC
CASSDLNDRRYYEQYF
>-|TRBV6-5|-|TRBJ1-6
TGTGCCAGCAGGCCCGGGAGGGATTATAATTCACCCCTCCACTTT
CASRPGRDYNSPLHF
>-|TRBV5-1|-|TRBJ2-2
TGCGCCAGCAGCCACCGGGGGGCTAACACCGGGGAGCTGTTTTTT
CASSHRGANTGELFF
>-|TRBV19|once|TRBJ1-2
TGTGCCAGTACCCGGGACAACGGGAACTATGGCTACACCTTC
CASTRDNGNYGYTF
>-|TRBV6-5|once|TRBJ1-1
TGTGCCAGCAGTTACTCCGGGGGCGGCACTGAAGCTTTCTTT
CASSYSGGGTEAFF
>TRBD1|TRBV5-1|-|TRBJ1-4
TGCGCCAGCAGCTCCCTCGGGACAGGGAATGAAAAACTGTTTTTT
CASSSLGTGNEKLFF
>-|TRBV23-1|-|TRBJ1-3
TGCGCCAGCAGTCTTTCCGGGACGGATGGCCGGAAGGGGAAAGTGGCCGCCATATATTTT
CASSLSGTDGRKGKVAAIYF
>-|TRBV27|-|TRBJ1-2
TGTGCCAGCAGCCTCGACCGGAACTATGGCTACACCTTC
CASSLDRNYGYTF
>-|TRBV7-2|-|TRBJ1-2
TGTGCCAGCAGCTCAGAGGCCCGGGATGGCTACACCTTC
CASSSEARDGYTF
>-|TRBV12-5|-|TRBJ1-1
TGTGCTAGTGGTTTGGTCAGCGGGGCGCCCCCCATGAACACTGAAGCTTTCTTT
CASGLVSGAPPMNTEAFF
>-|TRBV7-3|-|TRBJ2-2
TGTGCCAGCAGAAATCACTACGGGGCGGGCACCGGGGAGCTGTTTTTT
CASRNHYGAGTGELFF
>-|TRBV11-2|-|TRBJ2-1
TGTGCCAGCACCCACAGCGGAGGGGCCTACAATGAGCAGTTCTTC
CASTHSGGAYNEQFF
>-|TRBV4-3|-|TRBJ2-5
TGCGCCAGCAGCCAAGAAGTGCGGTCTAGAGAGACCCAGTACTTC
CASSQEVRSRETQYF
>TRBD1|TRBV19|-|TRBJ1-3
TGTGCCAGTAGTATCGGGAGGACAGGGGGACTATTTGGAAACACCATATATTTT
CASSIGRTGGLFGNTIYF
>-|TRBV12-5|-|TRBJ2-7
TGTGCTAGTGGTTTGACGCTAGTCGAGCAGTACTTC
CASGLTLVEQYF
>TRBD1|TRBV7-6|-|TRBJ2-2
TGTGCCAGCAGCCTCCGGGACAGGGCGAACACCGGGGAGCTGTTTTTT
CASSLRDRANTGELFF
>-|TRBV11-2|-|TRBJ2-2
TGTGCCAGCAGCCTGGACAGAAACACCGGGGAGCTGTTTTTT
CASSLDRNTGELFF
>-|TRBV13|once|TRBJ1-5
TGTGCCAGCAGCCTAGGACATAACAATCAGCCCCAGCATTTT
CASSLGHNNQPQHF
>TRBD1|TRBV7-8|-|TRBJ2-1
TGTGCCAGCGACCTCCGGGACAGGACCTACAATGAGCAGTTCTTC
CASDLRDRTYNEQFF
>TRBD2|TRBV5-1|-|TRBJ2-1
TGCGCCAGCTCCTCAGCGGGAGGTTCCTACAATGAGCAGTTCTTC
CASSSAGGSYNEQFF
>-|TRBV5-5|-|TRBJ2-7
TGTGCCAGCAGCTCCCGCAGCCTATACGAGCAGTACTTC
CASSSRSLYEQYF
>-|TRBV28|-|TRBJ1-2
TGTGCCAGCAGTTTCCTCCGGTTCAAAGAAGCTAACTATGGCTACACCTTC
CASSFLRFKEANYGYTF
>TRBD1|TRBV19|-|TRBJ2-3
TGTGCCAGTAGTAGGGACAGGGCCCTGTATTTT
CASSRDRALYF
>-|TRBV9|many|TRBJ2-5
TGTGCCAGCAGCCCCCCCCTGGAGCAAGAGACCCAGTACTTC
CASSPPLEQETQYF
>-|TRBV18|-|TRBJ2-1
TGTGCCAGCTCACCACCCGGCCTGAGCTCCTACAATGAGCAGTTCTTC
CASSPPGLSSYNEQFF
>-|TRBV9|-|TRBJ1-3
TGTGCCAGCAGCGTAGCGGACACGTCTTTCTCTGGAAACACCATATATTTT
CASSVADTSFSGNTIYF
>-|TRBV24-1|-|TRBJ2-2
TGTGCCACCAGTGATTTTGGTACCGGGGTGGGGGAGCTGTTTTTT
CATSDFGTGVGELFF
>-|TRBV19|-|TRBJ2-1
TGTGCCAGTAAGGCGACTTACAATGAGCAGTTCTTC
CASKATYNEQFF
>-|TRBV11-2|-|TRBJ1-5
TGTGCCAGCAGCTTAGGAGGGATTTATCAGCCCCAGCATTTT
CASSLGGIYQPQHF
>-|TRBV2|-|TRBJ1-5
TGTGCCAGCAGTGAGGAGGGGACGCCACAGCCCCAGCATTTT
CASSEEGTPQPQHF
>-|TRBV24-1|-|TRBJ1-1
TGTGCCACCAGTGAGGCGGGAAAGAACACTGAAGCTTTCTTT
CATSEAGKNTEAFF
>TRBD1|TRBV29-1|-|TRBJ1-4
TGCAGCGCGGCCCGGACAGGGGGTCGTGAAAAACTGTTTTTT
CSAARTGGREKLFF
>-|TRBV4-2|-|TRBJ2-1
TGTGCCAGCAGCCAAGATTTCGCGGGGCCTGGCAATGAGCAGTTCTTC
CASSQDFAGPGNEQFF
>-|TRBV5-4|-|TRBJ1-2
TGTGCCAGCAGCTTGTCCTACAGGGAAGACGACTACACCTTC
CASSLSYREDDYTF
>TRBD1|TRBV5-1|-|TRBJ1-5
TGCGCCAGCAGCTTGGAGGGGACAGGGTATCAGCCCCAGCATTTT
CASSLEGTGYQPQHF
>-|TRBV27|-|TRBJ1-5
TGTGCCAGCAGTTTGGGGTCGGGTCAGCCCCAGCATTTT
CASSLGSGQPQHF
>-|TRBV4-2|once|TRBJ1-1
TGTGCCAGCAGCCAAGAGAGGTGGAACACTGAAGCTTTCTTT
CASSQERWNTEAFF
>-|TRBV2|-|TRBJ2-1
TGTGCCAGCCAAAAAGGCGACTACAATGAGCAGTTCTTC
CASQKGDYNEQFF
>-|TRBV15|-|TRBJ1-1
TGTGCCACCAGCAGGGGAATGGAGGGAACTGAAGCTTTCTTT
CATSRGMEGTEAFF